This TCR beta chain was profiled in a study of blood T cell repertoires in COVID-19. The germline gives CDR1 KGHSH, CDR2 LQKENI. Losses at the gene ends were 4 bases for V and 4 bases for J; bases not matched to a gene: 5. CDR3 length: 14 amino acids. Data came from immunoSEQ multiplex PCR; TCRdb stores just in-frame clones and leaves some out. Of about 120,000 clones in the sample, around nine tenths are singletons; the top ten hold 1% to 1.5%. This clonotype originated in a woman of 80 years or more with acute or convalescent COVID-19. This rearrangement joins TRBV18 to TRBJ1-2; 8 bases align to TRBD1. Input material: peripheral blood. As DNA, the CDR3 is TGTGCCAGCTCACAATCCGACAGGGGCTATGGCTACACCTTC. As protein: CASSQSDRGYGYTF.